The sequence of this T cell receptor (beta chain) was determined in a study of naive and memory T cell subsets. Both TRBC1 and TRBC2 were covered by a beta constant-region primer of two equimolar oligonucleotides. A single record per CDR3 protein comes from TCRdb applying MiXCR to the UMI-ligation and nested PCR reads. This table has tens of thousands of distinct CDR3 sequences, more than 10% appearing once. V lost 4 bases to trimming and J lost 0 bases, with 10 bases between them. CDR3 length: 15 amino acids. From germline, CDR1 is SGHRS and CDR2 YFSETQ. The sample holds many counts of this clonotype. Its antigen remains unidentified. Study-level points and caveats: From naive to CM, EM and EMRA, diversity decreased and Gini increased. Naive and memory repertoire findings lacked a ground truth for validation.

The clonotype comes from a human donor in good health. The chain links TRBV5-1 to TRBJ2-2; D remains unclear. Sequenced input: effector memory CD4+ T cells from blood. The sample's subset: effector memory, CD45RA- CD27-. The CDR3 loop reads CASSPLPSNTGELFF. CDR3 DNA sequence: TGCGCCAGCAGCCCGTTGCCCTCGAACACCGGGGAGCTGTTTTTT.